This TCR beta chain was identified in a study of blood T cell repertoires in COVID-19. Assay: immunoSEQ multiplex PCR; the TCRdb copy retains only in-frame clones and omits some. The sample comprises around 42,000 clones, roughly four fifths of which are singletons, and about 2.6% rests with the top ten. In this sample, this clone turned up once. The ends lost 3 bases at V and 8 bases at J; junction bases unmatched: 9. The CDR3 consists of 14 residues. CDR1 is LNHDA and CDR2 is SQIVND in the germline V gene (reference sequence). Input material: peripheral blood. The clonotype was recovered from a woman aged 60-75 years with acute or convalescent COVID-19. The V call is TRBV19, the J call TRBJ1-2, with 7 bases fitting TRBD1. CDR3 in amino acids: CASSILQGIGGYTF. The CDR3 DNA reads TGTGCCAGTAGTATCTTACAGGGGATCGGAGGCTACACCTTC.